This entry lists 32 T cell receptor beta chains sequenced from one sample in a study of blood T cell repertoires in COVID-19. Clones were read by immunoSEQ multiplex PCR, and TCRdb kept only the in-frame ones, dropping some. This sample has 150,000 to 200,000 clones, with about four fifths found just once. The sample consisted of peripheral blood. These TCRs come from a human donor with acute or convalescent COVID-19. The donor label of this sample is uncertain.

The rearrangement joins TRBV6-5 to TRBJ2-1; 9 bases line up with TRBD1. CDR3 length: 14 residues. The V gene end was trimmed by 10 bases and the J gene end by 8 bases; junction bases not matched to a gene: 12. From germline, CDR1 is MNHEY and CDR2 SVGAGI. The chain's CDR3 is CATVKQGARDEQFF. The CDR3 DNA follows: TGTGCCACCGTTAAACAGGGGGCGCGAGATGAGCAGTTCTTC.

The chain couples TRBV2 to TRBJ2-7; 7 positions agree with TRBD2. V trimming: 5 bases; J trimming: 2 bases; junction bases outside the gene matches: 6. The CDR3 contains 14 residues. The V gene's germline CDR1 is SNHLY and CDR2 FYNNEI. CDR3 DNA sequence: TGTGCCAGCAGTAACAGCGGGACCACCTACGAGCAGTACTTC. This sequence encodes CASSNSGTTYEQYF.

The chain joins TRBV7-2 to TRBJ1-6, with no clear D. This CDR3 is built from 13 residues. Trimming removed 3 bases at V and 8 bases at J, with 8 bases between. From germline, CDR1 is SGHTA and CDR2 FQGNSA. CDR3 region: CASSFGVYSPLHF. For the CDR3, the DNA is TGTGCCAGCAGCTTCGGGGTTTATTCACCCCTCCACTTT.

CDR3 sequence: CARRQTDSHQPQHF. CDR3 DNA: TGTGCCCGTCGACAGACGGATTCCCATCAGCCCCAGCATTTT. The rearrangement joins TRBV19 to TRBJ1-5; a possible D gene is TRBD1 (5 bases). CDR3 size: 14 residues. Germline values: CDR1 LNHDA, CDR2 SQIVND (reference sequence). V lost 11 bases and J lost 5, with 19 bases in between.

The chain links TRBV6-5 to TRBJ1-2; a possible D gene is TRBD1 (5 bases). Germline loops: CDR1 MNHEY, CDR2 SVGAGI. The CDR3 is 15 amino acids. V was pared by 0 bases and J by 4 bases, with 12 bases between. Written as DNA, the CDR3 is TGTGCCAGCAGTTACTCGTCGGGGGGATTCTATGGCTACACCTTC. It specifies CASSYSSGGFYGYTF.

The V and J genes are TRBV28 and TRBJ2-7; D perhaps matches TRBD1 (5 bases). V dropped 5 bases and J dropped 4 bases, with 12 bases sitting between them. Germline values: CDR1 MDHEN, CDR2 SYDVKM. The CDR3 is 13 residues long. CDR3 sequence (DNA): TGTGCCAGCAGTCCACAGGAGAAGTACGAGCAGTACTTC. It is translated as CASSPQEKYEQYF.

V is TRBV5-1 and J is TRBJ2-3, with D perhaps TRBD2 (5 bases). CDR1 and CDR2 from the germline V gene are SGHRS and YFSETQ. With 0 bases removed from V and 0 bases from J, the gap between germline ends came to 11 bases. The CDR3 loop spans 16 amino acids. The CDR3 nucleotides read TGCGCCAGCAGCTTGGGCCAGCGGACTAGCACAGATACGCAGTATTTT. Its protein product is CASSLGQRTSTDTQYF. The whole variable domain, remainder taken from reference TRBV5-1 and TRBJ2-3, is KAGVTQTPRYLIKTRGQQVTLSCSPISGHRSVSWYQQTPGQGLQFLFEYFSETQRNKGNFPGRFSGRQFSNSRSEMNVSTLELGDSALYLCASSLGQRTSTDTQYFGPGTRLTVL.

This clone was counted a few times. In DNA, the CDR3 is TGCAGCGTTGAATTGGCCAAGACCTACGAGCAGTACTTC. This translates into CSVELAKTYEQYF. V gene TRBV29-1 combines with J gene TRBJ2-7; no clear D gene. The CDR3 covers 13 residues. Deletions cut 2 bases from V and 2 bases from J, with 10 bases between. Germline V lookup: CDR1 SQVTM, CDR2 ANQGSEA.

J is TRBJ2-1 and V is TRBV6-2 or TRBV6-3; 8 bases are a match to TRBD2. The CDR3 runs 15 residues. J gave up 9 bases and V 2 bases, and 9 bases lay outside the gene matches. Per germline, CDR1 MNHEY and CDR2 SVGEGT. CDR3 DNA: TGTGCCAGCAGTTACGCCAGCGGGAGCACCATTGAGCAGTTCTTC. This codes for CASSYASGSTIEQFF.

The rearrangement links TRBV5-1 to TRBJ2-2; the match to TRBD1 covers 8 bases. The germline gives CDR1 SGHRS, CDR2 YFSETQ. This CDR3 is 14 amino acids long. V lost 2 bases to trimming and J lost 6 bases; unmatched junction nucleotides: 3. CDR3 coding DNA: TGCGCCAGCAGCTTTGGACAGGGCCCCGGGGAGCTGTTTTTT. It codes for CASSFGQGPGELFF.

The V and J genes are TRBV9 and TRBJ1-5; D gene uncertain. Germline-derived CDR1 and CDR2 are SGDLS and YYNGEE. The CDR3 extends over 15 amino acids. The V end was cut by 4 bases, the J end by 1 base, with 12 bases between. In DNA form, the CDR3 reads TGTGCCAGCAGCCGAACCCCGGGGAGCAATCAGCCCCAGCATTTT. Translation: CASSRTPGSNQPQHF.

The chain recombines TRBV5-6 with TRBJ2-7, with D maybe TRBD2 (6 bases). In germline, CDR1 is SGHDT, CDR2 YYEEEE. The CDR3 sequence is 16 residues long. Trimming removed 4 bases at V and 4 bases at J, with 21 bases between. The CDR3 sequence is CASSPSGTPRYYEQYF. For the CDR3, the DNA is TGTGCCAGCAGCCCCTCCGGGACTCCGCGGTATTACGAGCAGTACTTC.

This sequence joins TRBV19 and TRBJ2-4; 7 nucleotides match TRBD2. Per germline, CDR1 LNHDA and CDR2 SQIVND (reference sequence). CDR3 length equals 15 residues. The J segment lost 7 bases and the V segment lost 6 bases, leaving 12 bases of the junction unmatched. The CDR3 sequence is CASRLSSLGGNIQYF. In DNA, the CDR3 is TGTGCCAGTAGACTCTCGAGTTTGGGAGGGAACATTCAGTACTTC. Using reference TRBV19 and TRBJ2-4 for the parts outside the CDR3, the full variable domain is DGGITQSPKYLFRKEGQNVTLSCEQNLNHDAMYWYRQDPGQGLRLIYYSQIVNDFQKGDIAEGYSVSREKKESFPLTVTSAQKNPTAFYLCASRLSSLGGNIQYFGAGTRLSVL.

There are a few counts of this clone. The V call is TRBV9, the J call TRBJ1-2; 7 bases are shared with TRBD1. V was pared by 1 base and J by 4 bases, with 13 bases of the junction left unmatched. The CDR3 consists of 17 residues. CDR1 and CDR2 from the germline V gene are SGDLS and YYNGEE. The CDR3 sequence: CASSVSALRQGGYGYTF. CDR3 coding DNA: TGTGCCAGCAGCGTATCGGCCCTCAGACAGGGTGGCTATGGCTACACCTTC.

The chain employs TRBV4-1 and TRBJ2-7; 9 nucleotides match TRBD1. Germline V CDR1 and CDR2: MGHRA, YSYEKL. J gave up 7 bases and V 4 bases, and 5 bases lay outside the gene matches. This CDR3 contains 13 residues. CDR3 amino acids: CASSLQGAGEQYF. The CDR3 region has the DNA TGCGCCAGCAGCCTACAGGGGGCTGGGGAGCAGTACTTC.

This chain connects TRBV5-6 to TRBJ1-2, with 8 bases aligning to TRBD1. Germline V gene data show CDR1 as SGHDT and CDR2 as YYEEEE. J was trimmed by 5 bases and V by 4 bases; bases with no gene match: 7. This CDR3 region has 14 residues. CDR3: CASSLPGQEYGYTF. CDR3 bases: TGTGCCAGCAGCCTTCCGGGACAGGAGTATGGCTACACCTTC.

A word on this clone: One junction end disagrees with the germline gene, perhaps due to a read error. This chain connects TRBV7-7 to TRBJ2-1; 13 nucleotides agree with TRBD2. This CDR3 contains 15 residues. Germline V lookup: CDR1 SSHAT, CDR2 FNYEAQ (reference sequence). CDR3 coding DNA: TGTGCTAGCAGCTCCGGGACTAGCGGGGCCAATGAGCAGTTCTTC. The encoded protein is CASSSGTSGANEQFF.

This clone is a singleton in its sample. V usage is TRBV11-2 and J usage is TRBJ2-4; a weak D match, TRBD2 (5 bases). V was cut by 0 bases and J by 9 bases, with 12 bases left in between. Germline values: CDR1 SGHAT, CDR2 FQNNGV. The CDR3 covers 14 residues. The CDR3 loop is CASSLDSGFGIQYF. CDR3 coding DNA: TGTGCCAGCAGCTTAGATTCGGGGTTCGGCATTCAGTACTTC.

The genes are TRBV5-6 and TRBJ1-3, with D unresolved. The CDR3 has 16 amino acids. V lost 4 bases and J 0 bases, leaving 14 bases between the germline ends. Germline values: CDR1 SGHDT, CDR2 YYEEEE. This chain's CDR3 is CASSRRSGASGNTIYF. The CDR3 DNA is TGTGCCAGCAGCCGGCGGAGCGGAGCCTCTGGAAACACCATATATTTT. The full variable domain, with the rest looked up from reference TRBV5-6 and TRBJ1-3, is DAGVTQSPTHLIKTRGQQVTLRCSPKSGHDTVSWYQQALGQGPQFIFQYYEEEERQRGNFPDRFSGHQFPNYSSELNVNALLLGDSALYLCASSRRSGASGNTIYFGEGSWLTVV.

The chain combines TRBV29-1 with TRBJ2-4; TRBD1 is a possible D gene (5 bases). Germline loops: CDR1 SQVTM, CDR2 ANQGSEA. V gave up 2 bases and J gave up 0 bases, with 11 bases separating them. This CDR3 comprises 15 residues. CDR3 sequence (DNA): TGCAGCGTTGAATTAGGGGTAATAGCCAAAAACATTCAGTACTTC. Protein: CSVELGVIAKNIQYF.

The genes are TRBV29-1 and TRBJ2-1, with 9 bases fitting TRBD1. This CDR3 is built from 15 residues. After removal of 3 bases from V and 3 bases from J, the junction contained 6 bases not matched to a gene. Germline CDR1 and CDR2: SQVTM and ANQGSEA. As DNA, the CDR3 is TGCAGCGTTGATGGGACAGGGAGTTTCTACAATGAGCAGTTCTTC. Translated: CSVDGTGSFYNEQFF.

The J gene is TRBJ1-2, the V gene TRBV3-1 (or the pseudogene TRBV3-2); D is unclear. V lost 4 bases and J 0 bases, leaving 18 bases between the germline ends. Germline CDR1 reads LGHDT; CDR2 reads YNNKEL (reference sequence). This CDR3 has 17 residues. CDR3 loop: CASSPRPLQLSNYGYTF. In DNA, the CDR3 is TGTGCCAGCAGCCCACGGCCCTTACAGCTGTCTAACTATGGCTACACCTTC.

The V and J genes are TRBV6-1 and TRBJ2-1; D gene unclear. Germline CDR1 reads MNHNS; CDR2 reads SASEGT. The V gene lost 1 base and the J gene lost 9 bases, with 13 bases spanning the gap. This CDR3 is 14 amino acids long. CDR3: CASSEGLAWAEQFF. CDR3 DNA sequence: TGTGCCAGCAGTGAAGGGCTCGCGTGGGCTGAGCAGTTCTTC.

The rearrangement uses TRBV6-1 and TRBJ1-6; D is unclear. The CDR3 has 13 amino acids. CDR1 is MNHNS and CDR2 is SASEGT in the germline V gene. V was cut by 0 bases and J by 7 bases, with 4 bases left in between. CDR3 bases: TGTGCCAGCAGTGAAGCTCAAAATTCACCCCTCCACTTT. Protein product: CASSEAQNSPLHF.

The rearrangement uses TRBV7-2 and TRBJ2-1; 7 nucleotides match TRBD2. The length of the CDR3 is 13 residues. V lost 1 base, J lost 7 bases, and 1 base stayed unmatched. Germline V CDR1 and CDR2: SGHTA, FQGNSA. In nucleotides, the CDR3 is TGTGCCAGCAGCTTAGGGGGAGGGAATGAGCAGTTCTTC. This codes for CASSLGGGNEQFF.

The chain combines TRBV12-3 or TRBV12-4 with TRBJ1-2; a possible D gene is TRBD1 (5 bases). The CDR3 loop spans 13 amino acids. Trimming removed 7 bases from V and 4 bases from J, with 13 bases in between. This CDR3 reads CASIAGGGYGYTF. The CDR3, as DNA: TGTGCCAGCATAGCCGGGGGAGGCTATGGCTACACCTTC.

This clone is a singleton in its sample. J is TRBJ1-5 and V is TRBV2; D is undetermined. The germline CDR1 and CDR2 sequences are SNHLY and FYNNEI. CDR3 length: 13 residues. The germline V and J ends were trimmed by 2 bases and 7 bases, with 9 bases remaining between them. The CDR3 DNA follows: TGTGCCAGCAGTGAATGGCCAACCCAGCCCCAGCATTTT. Its protein product is CASSEWPTQPQHF.

The chain employs TRBV6-5 and TRBJ1-5, with D perhaps matching TRBD1 (5 bases). The CDR3 is 15 residues long. The V and J ends lost 4 bases and 2 bases respectively, with 12 bases between them. The V gene's germline CDR1 is MNHEY and CDR2 SVGAGI. The chain's CDR3 is CASSSQGGGNQPQHF. CDR3 sequence (DNA): TGTGCCAGCAGTTCGCAGGGTGGGGGCAATCAGCCCCAGCATTTT.

The chain combines TRBV6-5 with TRBJ1-2; 7 nucleotides agree with TRBD1. The CDR3 length is 16 residues. The germline CDR1 and CDR2 sequences are MNHEY and SVGAGI. The J segment lost 8 bases and the V segment lost 2 bases, leaving 14 bases of the junction unmatched. DNA of the CDR3: TGTGCCAGCAGTTACGGGAACAGGGGAGAGAAGAGAGGCTACACCTTC. Amino acids: CASSYGNRGEKRGYTF.

The rearrangement joins TRBV3-1 (or the pseudogene TRBV3-2) to TRBJ1-2; a possible D gene is TRBD1 (5 bases). The CDR3 extends over 15 amino acids. V was trimmed by 5 bases and J by 1 base, leaving 14 bases between them. Germline V gives CDR1 LGHDT, CDR2 YNNKEL (reference sequence). CDR3 protein: CASSARDSVNYGYTF. CDR3 DNA sequence: TGTGCCAGCAGCGCCCGCGACAGCGTTAACTATGGCTACACCTTC.

V is TRBV11-2 and J is TRBJ1-3; a possible D gene is TRBD1 (5 bases). Germline CDR1 reads SGHAT; CDR2 reads FQNNGV. Trimming shortened V by 1 base and J by 4 bases, and 11 bases separated the two germline ends. The CDR3 length is 15 residues. The CDR3 coding sequence is TGTGCCAGCAGCTTAGTATCAGGGCTCGGAAACACCATATATTTT. The encoded protein is CASSLVSGLGNTIYF. Full variable domain (missing parts from reference TRBV11-2 and TRBJ1-3): EAGVAQSPRYKIIEKRQSVAFWCNPISGHATLYWYQQILGQGPKLLIQFQNNGVVDDSQLPKDRFSAERLKGVDSTLKIQPAKLEDSAVYLCASSLVSGLGNTIYFGEGSWLTVV.

The chain employs TRBV11-1 and TRBJ1-4; no reliable D call. V dropped 0 bases and J dropped 7 bases, with 6 bases sitting between them. The length of the CDR3 is 13 residues. Germline V lookup: CDR1 SGHAT, CDR2 FQDESV (reference sequence). The CDR3 protein is CASSLALGEKLFF. The CDR3 nucleotides are TGTGCCAGCAGCTTAGCACTCGGTGAAAAACTGTTTTTT.